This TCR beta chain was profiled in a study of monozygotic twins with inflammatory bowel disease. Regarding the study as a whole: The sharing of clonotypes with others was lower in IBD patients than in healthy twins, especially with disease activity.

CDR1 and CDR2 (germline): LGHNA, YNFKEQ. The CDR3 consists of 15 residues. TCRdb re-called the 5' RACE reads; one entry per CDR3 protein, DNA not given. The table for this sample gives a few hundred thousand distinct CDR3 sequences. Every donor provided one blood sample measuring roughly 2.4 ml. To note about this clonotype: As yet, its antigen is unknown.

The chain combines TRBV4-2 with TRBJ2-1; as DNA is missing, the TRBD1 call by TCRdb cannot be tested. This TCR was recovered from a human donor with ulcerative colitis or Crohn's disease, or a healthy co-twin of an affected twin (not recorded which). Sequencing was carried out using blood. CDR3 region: CASSQGDRQYNEQFF.